What follows are 5 T cell receptor beta chains derived from one specimen sequenced in a study of cytomegalovirus exposure and HLA in healthy donors. TCRdb keeps only in-frame clones here, not all; method: immunoSEQ multiplex PCR. The sample lists about 160,000 clones; roughly nine tenths were seen once. Sample: PBMCs. All receptors come from a woman in her twenties or thirties in good health and CMV-seronegative.

This sequence joins TRBV11-2 and TRBJ2-5; 8 bases fit TRBD1. CDR1 is SGHAT and CDR2 is FQNNGV in the germline V gene. V was pared by 1 base and J by 4 bases, with 2 bases of the junction left unmatched. This CDR3 spans 14 amino acids. As DNA, the CDR3 is TGTGCCAGCAGCTTAGGCAGGGGGCGAGAGACCCAGTACTTC. Residues: CASSLGRGRETQYF. Combining the CDR3 with reference TRBV11-2 and TRBJ2-5 gives the whole variable domain EAGVAQSPRYKIIEKRQSVAFWCNPISGHATLYWYQQILGQGPKLLIQFQNNGVVDDSQLPKDRFSAERLKGVDSTLKIQPAKLEDSAVYLCASSLGRGRETQYFGPGTRLLVL.

A single count supports this clone. This chain uses TRBV4-1 with TRBJ2-5; 11 bases match TRBD2. The CDR3 covers 15 residues. J gave up 7 bases and V 0 bases, and 4 bases lay outside the gene matches. From germline, CDR1 is MGHRA and CDR2 YSYEKL. CDR3 region: CASSQEGGLAGTQYF. The DNA of the CDR3 is TGCGCCAGCAGCCAAGAAGGTGGACTAGCGGGGACCCAGTACTTC.

This clone was detected a few times. The rearrangement uses TRBV28 and TRBJ2-7; TRBD2 might be the D (5 bases). CDR1 and CDR2 from the germline V gene are MDHEN and SYDVKM. V was pared by 7 bases and J by 1 base, with 11 bases between. The CDR3 is 13 amino acids. In nucleotides, the CDR3 is TGTGCCAGCATGGGGAGAATTTCCTACGAGCAGTACTTC. Its translation is CASMGRISYEQYF.

The chain combines TRBV4-1 with TRBJ1-6; 9 bases are a match to TRBD1. This CDR3 is 16 amino acids long. Trimming removed 1 base from V and 14 bases from J; junction bases left unmatched: 12. Germline V lookup: CDR1 MGHRA, CDR2 YSYEKL. The CDR3 is CASSQGPGQGAWTLHF. The CDR3, as DNA: TGCGCCAGCAGCCAAGGACCGGGACAGGGAGCGTGGACCCTCCACTTT.

The J gene is TRBJ1-5, the V gene TRBV6-6; possibly TRBD1 for D (6 bases). V lost 4 bases, J lost 2 bases, and 9 bases lay in between. Germline CDR1 MNHNY, CDR2 SVGAGI (reference sequence). The CDR3 has 14 amino acids. CDR3 sequence: CASSSHRGNQPQHF. In DNA, the CDR3 is TGTGCCAGCAGTTCGCACAGGGGCAATCAGCCCCAGCATTTT.